The clone carrying this T cell receptor (beta chain) was observed many times. The antigen remains unidentified. These data come from a study of neurological immune-mediated disorders. Whole-study results and caveats: HTLV-1-associated myelopathy showed the most TCR clonal expansion; multiple sclerosis the least, below healthy controls.

The authors produced cDNA by 5'RACE using 10-nucleotide random UMIs. One entry per CDR3 protein, called by TCRdb with MiXCR from the 5' RACE reads. The data show roughly 67,000 distinct CDR3 sequences, over 4% seen once. This CDR3 contains 14 residues. Trimming took off 0 bases at V and 2 bases at J, with 5 bases between the two ends. Germline V gene sequence: CDR1 SGHVS, CDR2 FQNEAQ. The rearrangement joins TRBV7-8 to TRBJ2-1; no clear D. The sequence was collected from a man aged 50 or older with multiple sclerosis. Sequencing was carried out using PBMCs. CDR3 residues: CASSLATAYNEQFF. CDR3 in DNA: TGTGCCAGCAGCTTAGCCACCGCCTACAATGAGCAGTTCTTC. The variable domain in full, with the rest retrieved from reference TRBV7-8 and TRBJ2-1, is GAGVSQSPRYKVAKRGQDVALRCDPISGHVSLFWYQQALGQGPEFLTYFQNEAQLDKSGLPSDRFFAERPEGSVSTLKIQRTQQEDSAVYLCASSLATAYNEQFFGPGTRLTVL.